The next 3 T cell receptor beta chains were all read from a single sample in a study of T cells in Graves' hyperthyroidism and ophthalmopathy. Researchers took RNA transcripts and amplified the TCR beta CDR3 regions from them. Primed by the HTBI set, a first-round RT-PCR was run on the TCR CDR3. TCRdb re-called the multiplex PCR reads through MiXCR, storing one row per CDR3 protein. The sample has 390,000 or so distinct CDR3 sequences; around 15% are singletons. The sequenced sample consisted of blood. These receptors originate from a man between 18 and 35 years old with Graves' ophthalmopathy.

This clonotype was found many times. CDR3: CASSFGRLRETQYF. CDR3 coding DNA: TGTGCCAGCAGCTTTGGGCGGCTACGAGAGACCCAGTACTTC. The genes are TRBV7-2 and TRBJ2-5; unclear D gene. The CDR3 covers 14 residues. Germline CDR1 and CDR2: SGHTA and FQGNSA. Trimming took off 3 bases at V and 4 bases at J, with 12 bases between the two ends.

This clonotype was recorded many times. The chain combines TRBV4-1 with TRBJ2-5, with D perhaps matching TRBD2 (6 bases). The germline V gene has CDR1 MGHRA and CDR2 YSYEKL. Between the trimmed V and J ends, which lost 0 bases and 4 bases, there was a span of 12 bases. This CDR3 has 15 residues. CDR3 nucleotides: TGCGCCAGCAGCCAAGATGCGGGAAACGGAGAGACCCAGTACTTC. Translating gives CASSQDAGNGETQYF.

This clonotype was counted ten times or more. The V call is TRBV2, the J call TRBJ2-3; 7 positions match TRBD2. J gave up 2 bases and V 9 bases, and 5 bases lay outside the gene matches. The length of the CDR3 is 13 residues. The V gene's germline CDR1 is SNHLY and CDR2 FYNNEI. CDR3 loop: CAREGRATDTQYF. The CDR3, as DNA: TGTGCCAGGGAAGGGAGGGCCACAGATACGCAGTATTTT.